This TCR beta chain was retrieved from a study of blood T cell repertoires in COVID-19. Study details: COVID-19 samples, acute and convalescent, were from the United States, Italy and Spain. The analysed material was cDNA or gDNA that came from T cells, B-cell-depleted T cells, or PBMCs.

Per the germline V gene, CDR1 is SNHLY and CDR2 is FYNNEI. J gave up 1 base and V 4 bases, and 8 bases lay outside the gene matches. This CDR3 is 16 amino acids long. This table comes from immunoSEQ multiplex PCR, and its TCRdb copy is limited to in-frame clones, with some not included. The sample yields more than 9,000 clones, 82% seen once. Sequencing input: peripheral blood. The clonotype was recovered from a woman in her fifties or sixties with acute or convalescent COVID-19. The chain carries TRBV2 and TRBJ1-1; 8 positions agree with TRBD1. The CDR3 region has the DNA TGTGCCAGCAGTGCCCTCAGGACAGGGCGGAACACTGAAGCTTTCTTT. Protein: CASSALRTGRNTEAFF.